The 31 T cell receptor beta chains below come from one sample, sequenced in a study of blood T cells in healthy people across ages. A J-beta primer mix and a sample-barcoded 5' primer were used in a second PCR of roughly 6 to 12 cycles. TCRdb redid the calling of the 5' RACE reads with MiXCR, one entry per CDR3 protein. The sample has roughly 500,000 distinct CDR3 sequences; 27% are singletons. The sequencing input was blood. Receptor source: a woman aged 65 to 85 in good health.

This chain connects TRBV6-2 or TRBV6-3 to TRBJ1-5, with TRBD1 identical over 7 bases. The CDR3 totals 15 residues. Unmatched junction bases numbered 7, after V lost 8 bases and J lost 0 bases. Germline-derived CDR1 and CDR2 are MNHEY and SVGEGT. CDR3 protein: CASGPRDSSNQPQHF. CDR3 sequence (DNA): TGTGCCAGCGGGCCTAGGGACAGTAGCAATCAGCCCCAGCATTTT.

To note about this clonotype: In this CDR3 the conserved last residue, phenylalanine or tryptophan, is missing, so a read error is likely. The CDR3 DNA reads as TGTGCCAGCAGCTCGCGGGGGGGAGAGACCCAGTACCTC. It codes for CASSSRGGETQYL. The chain combines TRBV7-2 with TRBJ2-5; TRBD2 aligns across 9 bases. CDR3 length equals 13 residues. The trim removed 4 bases at V and 4 bases at J, leaving 1 base unmatched. Germline V CDR1 and CDR2: SGHTA, FQGNSA.

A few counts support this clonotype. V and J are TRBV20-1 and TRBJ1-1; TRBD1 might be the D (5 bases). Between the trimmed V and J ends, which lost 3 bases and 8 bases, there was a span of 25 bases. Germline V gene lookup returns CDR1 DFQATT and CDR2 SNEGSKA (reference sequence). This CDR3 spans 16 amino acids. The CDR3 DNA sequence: TGCAGTGCTAGGATATTAGCAGGGCCCATTAATAAGGAAGCTTTCTTT. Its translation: CSARILAGPINKEAFF.

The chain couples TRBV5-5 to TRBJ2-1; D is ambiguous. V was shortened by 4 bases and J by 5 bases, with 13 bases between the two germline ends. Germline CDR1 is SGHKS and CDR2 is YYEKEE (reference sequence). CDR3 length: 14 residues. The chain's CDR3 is CASSPDRTDNEQFF. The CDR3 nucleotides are TGTGCCAGCAGCCCGGACCGGACGGACAATGAGCAGTTCTTC.

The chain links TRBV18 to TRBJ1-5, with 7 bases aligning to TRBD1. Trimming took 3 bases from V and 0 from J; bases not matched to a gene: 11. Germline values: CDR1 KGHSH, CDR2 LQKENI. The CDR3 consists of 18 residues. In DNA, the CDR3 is TGTGCCAGCTCACCCCTCCCGGGACAGACTCATAGCAATCAGCCCCAGCATTTT. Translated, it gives CASSPLPGQTHSNQPQHF.

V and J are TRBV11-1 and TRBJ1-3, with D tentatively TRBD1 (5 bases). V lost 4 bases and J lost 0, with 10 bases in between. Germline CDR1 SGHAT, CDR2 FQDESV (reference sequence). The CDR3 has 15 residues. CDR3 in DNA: TGTGCCAGCAGCTCGGGGGTTTACTCTGGAAACACCATATATTTT. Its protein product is CASSSGVYSGNTIYF.

The DNA of the CDR3 is TGTGCCAGTAGTGAGTTCAGGAGTGGCTACACCTTC. Amino acids: CASSEFRSGYTF. The V call is TRBV19, the J call TRBJ1-2, with D uncertain. The V end lost 5 bases, the J end lost 7 bases, and 11 bases lay between the germline ends. Germline V gene sequence: CDR1 LNHDA, CDR2 SQIVND (reference sequence). The CDR3 loop spans 12 amino acids.

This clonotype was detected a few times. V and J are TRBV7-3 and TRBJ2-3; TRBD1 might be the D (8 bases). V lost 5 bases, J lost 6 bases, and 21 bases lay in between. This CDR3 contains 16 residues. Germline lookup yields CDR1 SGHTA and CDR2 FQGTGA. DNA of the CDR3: TGTGCCAGCAGCCTCGGGACTACAGGGGGAGGCGATACGCAGTATTTT. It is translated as CASSLGTTGGGDTQYF.

The CDR3 DNA reads TGCGCCAGCAGCTGGCGGGGGGGCGCTGAAGCTTTCTTT. It specifies CASSWRGGAEAFF. This chain uses TRBV4-1 with TRBJ1-1, with D perhaps TRBD1 (6 bases). The CDR3 is 13 residues long. Trimming took off 5 bases at V and 6 bases at J, with 13 bases between the two ends. Germline V gene sequence: CDR1 MGHRA, CDR2 YSYEKL.

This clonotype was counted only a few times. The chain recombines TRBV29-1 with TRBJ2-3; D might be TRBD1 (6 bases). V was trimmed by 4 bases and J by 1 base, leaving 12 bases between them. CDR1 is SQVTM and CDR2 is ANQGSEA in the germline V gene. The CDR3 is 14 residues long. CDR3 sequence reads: CSVGSGVGTDTQYF. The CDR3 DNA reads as TGCAGCGTTGGTTCAGGGGTGGGCACAGATACGCAGTATTTT.

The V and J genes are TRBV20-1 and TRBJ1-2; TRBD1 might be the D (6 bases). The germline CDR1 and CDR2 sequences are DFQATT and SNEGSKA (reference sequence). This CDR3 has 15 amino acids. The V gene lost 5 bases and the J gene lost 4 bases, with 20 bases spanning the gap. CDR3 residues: CSASRQGILSYGYTF. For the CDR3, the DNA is TGCAGTGCTTCCCGGCAGGGGATCCTCTCCTATGGCTACACCTTC.

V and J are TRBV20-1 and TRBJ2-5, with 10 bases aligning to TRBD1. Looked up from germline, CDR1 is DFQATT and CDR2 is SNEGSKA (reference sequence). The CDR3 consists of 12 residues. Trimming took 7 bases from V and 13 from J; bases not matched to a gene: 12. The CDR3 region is CSVKTGQGIPYF. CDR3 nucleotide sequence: TGCAGTGTCAAGACGGGACAGGGGATCCCGTACTTC.

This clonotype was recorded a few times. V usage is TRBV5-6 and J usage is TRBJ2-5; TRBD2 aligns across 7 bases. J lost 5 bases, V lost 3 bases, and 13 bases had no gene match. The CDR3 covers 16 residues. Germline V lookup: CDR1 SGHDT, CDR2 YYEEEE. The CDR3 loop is CASSSLGHSGGETQYF. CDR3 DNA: TGTGCCAGCAGCTCCCTTGGACATTCCGGGGGGGAGACCCAGTACTTC.

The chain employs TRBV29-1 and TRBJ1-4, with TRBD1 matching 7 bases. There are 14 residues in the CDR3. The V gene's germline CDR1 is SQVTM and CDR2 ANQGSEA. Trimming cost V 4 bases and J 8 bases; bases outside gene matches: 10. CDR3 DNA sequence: TGCAGCGTTGGGGAGGGGGCCGGGAAGGAAAAACTGTTTTTT. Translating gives CSVGEGAGKEKLFF.

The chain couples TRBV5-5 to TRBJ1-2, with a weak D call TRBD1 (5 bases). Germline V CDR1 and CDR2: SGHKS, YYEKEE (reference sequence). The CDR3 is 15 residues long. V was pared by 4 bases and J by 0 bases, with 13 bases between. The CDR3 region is CASSPGHSANYGYTF. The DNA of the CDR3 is TGTGCCAGCAGCCCTGGACACTCGGCTAACTATGGCTACACCTTC.

The CDR3 is CASSLTSGGADEQFF. The CDR3 coding sequence is TGTGCCAGCAGCTTAACTAGCGGGGGGGCTGATGAGCAGTTCTTC. The rearrangement joins TRBV7-2 to TRBJ2-1; 13 nucleotides agree with TRBD2. Losses at the gene ends were 2 bases for V and 8 bases for J; bases not matched to a gene: 3. The germline CDR1 and CDR2 sequences are SGHTA and FQGNSA. The CDR3 is 15 amino acids.

CDR3: CASSQVSRTQYF. The CDR3 DNA reads as TGTGCCAGCAGCCAAGTCTCACGAACCCAGTACTTC. This chain links TRBV3-1 with TRBJ2-5; D ambiguous. This CDR3 contains 12 residues. Trimming shortened V by 1 base and J by 8 bases, and 8 bases separated the two germline ends. CDR1 is LGHDT and CDR2 is YNNKEL in the germline V gene (reference sequence).

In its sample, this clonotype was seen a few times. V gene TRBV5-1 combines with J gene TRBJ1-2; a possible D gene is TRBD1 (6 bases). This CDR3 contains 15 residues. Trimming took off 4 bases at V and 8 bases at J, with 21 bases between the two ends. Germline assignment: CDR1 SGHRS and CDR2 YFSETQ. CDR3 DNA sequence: TGCGCCAGCAGCCCGGCGATCAGGGGATCGGACGGCTACACCTTC. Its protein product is CASSPAIRGSDGYTF.

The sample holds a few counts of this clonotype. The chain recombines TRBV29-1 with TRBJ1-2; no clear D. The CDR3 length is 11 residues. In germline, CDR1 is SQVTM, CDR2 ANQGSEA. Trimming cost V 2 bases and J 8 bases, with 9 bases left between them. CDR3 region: CSVEQGYGYTF. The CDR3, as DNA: TGCAGCGTTGAACAAGGGTACGGCTACACCTTC.

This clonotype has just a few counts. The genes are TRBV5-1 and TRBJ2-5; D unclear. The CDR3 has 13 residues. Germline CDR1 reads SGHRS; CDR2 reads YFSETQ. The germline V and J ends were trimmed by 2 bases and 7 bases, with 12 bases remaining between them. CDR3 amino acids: CASSLEGKGTQYF. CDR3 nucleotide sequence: TGCGCCAGCAGCTTAGAAGGGAAAGGGACCCAGTACTTC.

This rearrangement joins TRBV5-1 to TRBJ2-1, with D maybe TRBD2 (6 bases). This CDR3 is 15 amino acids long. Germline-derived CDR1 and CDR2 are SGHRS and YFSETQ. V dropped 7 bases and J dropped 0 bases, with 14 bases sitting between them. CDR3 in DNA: TGCGCCAGCGACAAACTAGCTGGCTCCTACAATGAGCAGTTCTTC. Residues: CASDKLAGSYNEQFF.

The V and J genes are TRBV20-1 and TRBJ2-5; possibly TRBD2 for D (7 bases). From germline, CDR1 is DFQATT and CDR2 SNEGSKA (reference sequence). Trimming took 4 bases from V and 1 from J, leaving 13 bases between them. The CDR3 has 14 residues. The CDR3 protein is CSATGGPTQETQYF. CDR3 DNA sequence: TGCAGTGCTACCGGGGGGCCGACCCAAGAGACCCAGTACTTC.

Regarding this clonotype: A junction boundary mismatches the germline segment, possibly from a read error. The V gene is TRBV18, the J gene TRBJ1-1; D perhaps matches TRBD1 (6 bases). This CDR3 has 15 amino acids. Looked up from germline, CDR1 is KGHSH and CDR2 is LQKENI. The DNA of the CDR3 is TGTGTCAGCTCACGATACAGGGACATGAACACTGAAGCTTTCTTT. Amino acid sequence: CVSSRYRDMNTEAFF.

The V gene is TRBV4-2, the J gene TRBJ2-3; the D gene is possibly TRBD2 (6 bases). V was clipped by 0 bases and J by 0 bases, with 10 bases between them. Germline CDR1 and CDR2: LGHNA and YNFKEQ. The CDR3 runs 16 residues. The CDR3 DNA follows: TGTGCCAGCAGCCAAGATTGGGGGACTAGCACAGATACGCAGTATTTT. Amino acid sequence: CASSQDWGTSTDTQYF.

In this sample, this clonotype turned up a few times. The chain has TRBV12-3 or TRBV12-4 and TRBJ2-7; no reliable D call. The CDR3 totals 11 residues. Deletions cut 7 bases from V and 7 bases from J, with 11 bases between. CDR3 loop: CASTLGQEQYF. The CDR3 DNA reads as TGTGCCAGCACCTTAGGGCAGGAGCAGTACTTC.

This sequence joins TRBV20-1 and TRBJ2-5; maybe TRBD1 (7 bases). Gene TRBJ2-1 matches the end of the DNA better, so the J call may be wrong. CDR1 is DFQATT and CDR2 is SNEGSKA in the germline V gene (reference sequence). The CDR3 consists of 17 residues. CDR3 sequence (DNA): TGCAGTGCTAGAGATGGAGGCAGGGGGGCCTCCTACAATGAGCAGTTCTTC. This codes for CSARDGGRGASYNEQFF.

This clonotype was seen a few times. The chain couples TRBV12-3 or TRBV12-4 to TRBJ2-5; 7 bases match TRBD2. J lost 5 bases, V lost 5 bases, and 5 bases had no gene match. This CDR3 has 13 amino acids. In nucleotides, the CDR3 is TGTGCCAGCAGTCCGACTAGCTTCGAGACCCAGTACTTC. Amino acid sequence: CASSPTSFETQYF.

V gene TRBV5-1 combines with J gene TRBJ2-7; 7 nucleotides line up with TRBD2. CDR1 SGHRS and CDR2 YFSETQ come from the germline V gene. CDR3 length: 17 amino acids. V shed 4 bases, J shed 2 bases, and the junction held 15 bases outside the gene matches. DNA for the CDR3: TGCGCCAGCAGCCACCCTGCGGGGGAGAGTGGAGCCTACGAGCAGTACTTC. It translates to CASSHPAGESGAYEQYF.

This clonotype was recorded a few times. CDR3 sequence (DNA): TGTGCCAGCAGCCTCGGGGACAGGGGGCACTATGGCTACACCTTC. Translation: CASSLGDRGHYGYTF. The chain is built from TRBV7-9 and TRBJ1-2, with 12 bases lining up with TRBD1. The V gene's germline CDR1 is SEHNR and CDR2 FQNEAQ (reference sequence). CDR3 length: 15 residues. V lost 5 bases and J lost 3; bases outside the gene matches: 4. Supplemented by reference TRBV7-9 and TRBJ1-2, the full variable domain reads DTGVSQNPRHKITKRGQNVTFRCDPISEHNRLYWYRQTLGQGPEFLTYFQNEAQLEKSRLLSDRFSAERPKGSFSTLEIQRTEQGDSAMYLCASSLGDRGHYGYTFGSGTRLTVV.

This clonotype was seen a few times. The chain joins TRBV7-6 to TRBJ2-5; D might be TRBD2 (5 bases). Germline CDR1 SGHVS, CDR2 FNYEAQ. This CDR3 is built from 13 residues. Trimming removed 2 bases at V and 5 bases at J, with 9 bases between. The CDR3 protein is CASSLTSPETQYF. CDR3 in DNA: TGTGCCAGCAGCTTAACTAGTCCGGAGACCCAGTACTTC.

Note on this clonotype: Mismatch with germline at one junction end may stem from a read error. CDR3 DNA: TGTGCCAGCAGCACCCGACAGGGCCAAGGGACCCAGTACTTC. Protein: CASSTRQGQGTQYF. The chain is built from TRBV7-2 and TRBJ2-5; TRBD1 agrees at 7 bases. The germline gives CDR1 SGHTA, CDR2 FQGNSA. The CDR3 loop spans 14 amino acids. Variable domain in full (rest from reference TRBV7-2 and TRBJ2-5): GAGVSQSPSNKVTEKGKDVELRCDPISGHTALYWYRQSLGQGLEFLIYFQGNSAPDKSGLPSDRFSAERTGGSVSTLTIQRTQQEDSAVYLCASSTRQGQGTQYFGPGTRLLVL.